This T cell receptor beta chain was obtained from a study of Graves' ophthalmopathy and Graves' hyperthyroidism. Trimming shortened V by 3 bases and J by 5 bases, and 10 bases separated the two germline ends. This CDR3 spans 13 amino acids. Notes on this clonotype: Its target is not known.

Study-level results: Blood samples also showed most expanded thyroid clonotypes exceeding 0.001 frequency. Using a 13-signature model, the authors split ophthalmopathy from stable hyperthyroidism, with roughly 90% sensitivity and roughly 80% specificity.

Amplification of TCR beta CDR3 regions used RNA transcripts. Second-round multiplex PCR came after first-round RT-PCR with HTBI primers. Each CDR3 protein gets one entry after TCRdb re-called the multiplex PCR reads with MiXCR. The data show about 210,000 distinct CDR3 sequences, with about 32% seen just once and approximately 8.2% held by the top ten. This chain connects TRBV12-3 or TRBV12-4 to TRBJ2-5; weak D call: TRBD2 (5 bases). Sequences were obtained from peripheral blood. This TCR was recovered from a man aged 45-65 years with Graves' ophthalmopathy. In DNA form, the CDR3 reads TGTGCCAGCAGTTTGAGGGCTTTGGAGACCCAGTACTTC. It specifies CASSLRALETQYF.